Below are 5 T cell receptor beta chains sequenced from a single sample in a study of regulatory T cells in long-lasting Graves disease. Time point noted: newly diagnosed GD, antithyroid drugs for less than 3 months. Construction of the TCR library relied on RNA isolated from PBMCs. CDR3 regions were amplified by Arm-PCR using iRepertoire HTBI primers to build TCR beta libraries. Each CDR3 protein is one row after TCRdb ran MiXCR on the multiplex PCR reads. The sample includes fewer than 550,000 distinct CDR3 sequences, about 15% of them seen just once. This sample also belongs to another study, concerning T cells in Graves' hyperthyroidism and ophthalmopathy.

This material consisted of peripheral blood mononuclear cells (PBMCs), taken at new diagnosis, from a patient treated with antithyroid drugs. Source of these receptors: a woman aged 18-29 years with Graves disease.

The chain recombines TRBV5-4 with TRBJ2-2; 10 positions match TRBD2. The V segment lost 0 bases and the J segment 7 bases; nucleotides outside the gene matches: 6. The CDR3 extends over 16 amino acids. Germline CDR1 reads SGHNT; CDR2 reads YYREEE (reference sequence). The CDR3 nucleotides are TGTGCCAGCAGCTTGGCTAGCGGGAGCGGGATCGGGGAGCTGTTTTTT. Residues: CASSLASGSGIGELFF.

CDR3 coding DNA: TGTGCCAGCAGCGTAAGGCCGAGTTCGAGGCCCCCATATTATAGCAATCAGCCCCAGCATTTT. Translation gives CASSVRPSSRPPYYSNQPQHF. This sequence joins TRBV9 and TRBJ1-5; D ambiguous. This CDR3 has 21 residues. The V end lost 1 base, the J end lost 0 bases, and 26 bases lay between the germline ends. Germline values: CDR1 SGDLS, CDR2 YYNGEE.

This chain joins TRBV27 and TRBJ2-1; D is unclear. The J call may be in error: the DNA end matches TRBJ2-7 better. Germline assignment: CDR1 MNHEY and CDR2 SMNVEV (reference sequence). This CDR3 region has 15 residues. The CDR3 region is CASSLKRQANNEQYF. CDR3 in DNA: TGTGCCAGTTCTCTTAAAAGGCAGGCAAACAATGAGCAGTACTTC.

This clonotype was picked up many times. In nucleotides, the CDR3 is TGTGCCAGCAGACTAGCGGGAAACACCGGGGAGCTGTTTTTT. Translating gives CASRLAGNTGELFF. The rearrangement joins TRBV12-3 or TRBV12-4 to TRBJ2-2, with 10 positions matching TRBD2. CDR3 size: 14 residues. The V segment lost 6 bases and the J segment 2 bases; nucleotides outside the gene matches: 0.

The chain links TRBV20-1 to TRBJ1-1; D might be TRBD1 (5 bases). CDR3 length: 18 residues. Trimming cost V 1 base and J 0 bases, with 21 bases left between them. Germline CDR1 DFQATT, CDR2 SNEGSKA (reference sequence). CDR3 loop: CSARAPGRAPIMNTEAFF. CDR3 nucleotides: TGCAGTGCTAGAGCCCCTGGCAGGGCTCCGATCATGAACACTGAAGCTTTCTTT.